A selection of T cell receptor beta chains follows, all from one sample in a study of cytomegalovirus exposure and HLA in healthy donors. Some clones are missing from TCRdb's copy, which holds only in-frame ones; the method was immunoSEQ multiplex PCR. The repertoire holds more than 100,000 clones, with under 75% as singletons. The sample was PBMCs. These receptors were collected from a woman in her forties in good health and CMV-seronegative. Each CDR3 is given with its conserved first and last residue. The order of the fields is clone size, J gene, V gene, D gene, CDR3 length, CDR3 DNA, CDR3 protein. A D gene is named only where the DNA matches it firmly. A row's size may be missing; if present it is once, few, many or a size class.

clone_size: NA; j_call: TRBJ2-7; v_call: TRBV6-1; d_call: NA; cdr3_length: 12; cdr3_nt: TGTGCCAGCGACCGGGGGACCTACGAGCAGTACTTC; cdr3_aa: CASDRGTYEQYF
clone_size: few; j_call: TRBJ2-1; v_call: TRBV5-6; d_call: NA; cdr3_length: 11; cdr3_nt: TGTGCCAGCAGCCTCTACAATGAGCAGTTCTTC; cdr3_aa: CASSLYNEQFF
clone_size: NA; j_call: TRBJ1-4; v_call: TRBV7-9; d_call: TRBD1; cdr3_length: 15; cdr3_nt: TGTGCCAGCAGCTTACTGACAGGGGGCTTGGAAAAACTGTTTTTT; cdr3_aa: CASSLLTGGLEKLFF
clone_size: NA; j_call: TRBJ2-7; v_call: TRBV10-2; d_call: TRBD2; cdr3_length: 13; cdr3_nt: TGCGCCAGCGGGGGGACTAGCGGGTACGAGCAGTACTTC; cdr3_aa: CASGGTSGYEQYF
clone_size: few; j_call: TRBJ1-2; v_call: TRBV11-2; d_call: TRBD1; cdr3_length: 15; cdr3_nt: TGTGCCAGCAGCTCCGCTCGACAGGGAAGGGATGGCTACACCTTC; cdr3_aa: CASSSARQGRDGYTF
clone_size: NA; j_call: TRBJ2-7; v_call: TRBV4-2; d_call: NA; cdr3_length: 15; cdr3_nt: TGTGCCAGCAGCCAAAGTCCGCAGTTTACCTACGAGCAGTACTTC; cdr3_aa: CASSQSPQFTYEQYF
clone_size: NA; j_call: TRBJ2-3; v_call: TRBV7-3; d_call: NA; cdr3_length: 13; cdr3_nt: TGTGCCAGCAGCTTACTAGCCCCAGATACGCAGTATTTT; cdr3_aa: CASSLLAPDTQYF
clone_size: few; j_call: TRBJ1-5; v_call: TRBV6-5; d_call: NA; cdr3_length: 13; cdr3_nt: TGTGCCAGCAGGGCCCTTCCAAATCAGCCCCAGCATTTT; cdr3_aa: CASRALPNQPQHF
clone_size: NA; j_call: TRBJ1-1; v_call: TRBV28; d_call: TRBD1; cdr3_length: 18; cdr3_nt: TGTGCCAGCAGTTTGGAAATTCAGTTCACAGGGGGCCAAACTGAAGCTTTCTTT; cdr3_aa: CASSLEIQFTGGQTEAFF
clone_size: NA; j_call: TRBJ2-1; v_call: TRBV2; d_call: NA; cdr3_length: 14; cdr3_nt: TGTGCCAGCAGTGAACAGGGTTCCTACAATGAGCAGTTCTTC; cdr3_aa: CASSEQGSYNEQFF
clone_size: once; j_call: TRBJ2-5; v_call: TRBV6-1; d_call: TRBD2; cdr3_length: 15; cdr3_nt: TGTGCCAGCGGGACTAGCGGGATGCGCCAAGAGACCCAGTACTTC; cdr3_aa: CASGTSGMRQETQYF
clone_size: NA; j_call: TRBJ2-7; v_call: TRBV7-2; d_call: NA; cdr3_length: 17; cdr3_nt: TGTGCCAGCAGCTTAGCAGGGAGAGGGCAGGTTACCCACGAGCAGTACTTC; cdr3_aa: CASSLAGRGQVTHEQYF
clone_size: few; j_call: TRBJ1-1; v_call: TRBV7-9; d_call: NA; cdr3_length: 13; cdr3_nt: TGTGCCAGCAGCCCGGAGGACAGCACTGAAGCTTTCTTT; cdr3_aa: CASSPEDSTEAFF
clone_size: NA; j_call: TRBJ2-3; v_call: TRBV11-3; d_call: TRBD2; cdr3_length: 14; cdr3_nt: TGTGCCAGCATCGCGGGGACTAGTATAGATACGCAGTATTTT; cdr3_aa: CASIAGTSIDTQYF
clone_size: NA; j_call: TRBJ1-5; v_call: TRBV10-3; d_call: TRBD1; cdr3_length: 17; cdr3_nt: TGTGCCATCAGTGAGTTGGGACAGCGATATAGCAATCAGCCCCAGCATTTT; cdr3_aa: CAISELGQRYSNQPQHF
clone_size: NA; j_call: TRBJ1-1; v_call: TRBV7-9; d_call: TRBD1; cdr3_length: 16; cdr3_nt: TGTGCCAGCAGCCCCGAAAGGGGGCGAAGAAACACTGAAGCTTTCTTT; cdr3_aa: CASSPERGRRNTEAFF
clone_size: NA; j_call: TRBJ2-5; v_call: TRBV18; d_call: TRBD1; cdr3_length: 16; cdr3_nt: TGTGCCAGCTCACCACCGAAGACAGGGGGTCAAGAGACCCAGTACTTC; cdr3_aa: CASSPPKTGGQETQYF
clone_size: few; j_call: TRBJ2-3; v_call: TRBV28; d_call: TRBD2; cdr3_length: 15; cdr3_nt: TGTGCCAGCAGTAGTACCGGGACTAGCGCAGATACGCAGTATTTT; cdr3_aa: CASSSTGTSADTQYF
clone_size: few; j_call: TRBJ1-1; v_call: TRBV28; d_call: NA; cdr3_length: 14; cdr3_nt: TGTGCCAGCAGCTTCCGGGGGGGGCACACTGAAGCTTTCTTT; cdr3_aa: CASSFRGGHTEAFF
clone_size: NA; j_call: TRBJ2-7; v_call: TRBV28; d_call: NA; cdr3_length: 14; cdr3_nt: TGTGCCAGCAAAGACTCCATAGGCTCCTACGAGCAGTACTTC; cdr3_aa: CASKDSIGSYEQYF
clone_size: NA; j_call: TRBJ1-6; v_call: TRBV9; d_call: TRBD1; cdr3_length: 15; cdr3_nt: TGTGCCAGCAGCGTAGGACAGGGGCTCAATTCACCCCTCCACTTT; cdr3_aa: CASSVGQGLNSPLHF
clone_size: few; j_call: TRBJ1-2; v_call: TRBV7-6; d_call: NA; cdr3_length: 15; cdr3_nt: TGTGCCAGCAGCCCCTACCAACAGGGCGACTATGGCTACACCTTC; cdr3_aa: CASSPYQQGDYGYTF
clone_size: NA; j_call: TRBJ2-7; v_call: TRBV29-1; d_call: TRBD1; cdr3_length: 14; cdr3_nt: TGCAGCGTTGGTGGGACAGGGGCCACCTACGAGCAGTACTTC; cdr3_aa: CSVGGTGATYEQYF
clone_size: NA; j_call: TRBJ1-5; v_call: TRBV7-2; d_call: NA; cdr3_length: 14; cdr3_nt: TGTGCCAGCAGCTTTGCCAAAGCAGGCCAGCCCCAGCATTTT; cdr3_aa: CASSFAKAGQPQHF
clone_size: few; j_call: TRBJ1-5; v_call: TRBV28; d_call: TRBD1; cdr3_length: 15; cdr3_nt: TGTGCCAGCACCCGGACAGGGGGCGGGTATCAGCCCCAGCATTTT; cdr3_aa: CASTRTGGGYQPQHF
clone_size: NA; j_call: TRBJ1-1; v_call: TRBV7-2; d_call: TRBD1; cdr3_length: 16; cdr3_nt: TGTGCCAGCAGCTTAAAGATCGACAGGGGGCTGACTGAAGCTTTCTTT; cdr3_aa: CASSLKIDRGLTEAFF
clone_size: once; j_call: TRBJ2-7; v_call: TRBV5-1; d_call: NA; cdr3_length: 15; cdr3_nt: TGCGCCAGCAGCCAGTCGCCGTCCGGGTCGTACGAGCAGTACTTC; cdr3_aa: CASSQSPSGSYEQYF
clone_size: NA; j_call: TRBJ2-7; v_call: TRBV7-9; d_call: NA; cdr3_length: 15; cdr3_nt: TGTGCCAGCAGCCTTCGGGGTGGAGGGGATTACGAGCAGTACTTC; cdr3_aa: CASSLRGGGDYEQYF
clone_size: NA; j_call: TRBJ1-5; v_call: TRBV7-2; d_call: TRBD1; cdr3_length: 16; cdr3_nt: TGTGCCAGCAGCTTAGCTTTGGGGACAGGGAATCAGCCCCAGCATTTT; cdr3_aa: CASSLALGTGNQPQHF
clone_size: few; j_call: TRBJ1-5; v_call: TRBV10-2; d_call: TRBD1; cdr3_length: 12; cdr3_nt: TGCGCCAGCAGACAGGGGGATCAGCCCCAGCATTTT; cdr3_aa: CASRQGDQPQHF
clone_size: few; j_call: TRBJ2-5; v_call: TRBV5-1; d_call: TRBD1; cdr3_length: 16; cdr3_nt: TGCGCCAGCAGCCCCCAGCCCGGGACAGGGGAAGAGACCCAGTACTTC; cdr3_aa: CASSPQPGTGEETQYF
clone_size: NA; j_call: TRBJ1-4; v_call: TRBV7-7; d_call: NA; cdr3_length: 13; cdr3_nt: TGTGCCAGCAGCTTACGGGTTAATGAAAAACTGTTTTTT; cdr3_aa: CASSLRVNEKLFF
clone_size: NA; j_call: TRBJ1-2; v_call: TRBV27; d_call: NA; cdr3_length: 13; cdr3_nt: TGTGCCAGCAGTTTTAGGGCAGGGGAGGGCTACACCTTC; cdr3_aa: CASSFRAGEGYTF
clone_size: NA; j_call: TRBJ1-1; v_call: TRBV7-9; d_call: NA; cdr3_length: 13; cdr3_nt: TGTGCCAGCAGCTTAGTCGGGAACACTGAAGCTTTCTTT; cdr3_aa: CASSLVGNTEAFF
clone_size: NA; j_call: TRBJ1-2; v_call: TRBV5-1; d_call: NA; cdr3_length: 14; cdr3_nt: TGCGCCAGCAGAACCGAACCGACAGTCTTCGGCTACACCTTC; cdr3_aa: CASRTEPTVFGYTF
clone_size: NA; j_call: TRBJ2-5; v_call: TRBV5-6; d_call: NA; cdr3_length: 12; cdr3_nt: TGTGCCAGCAGCCTCCCCCAGGAGACCCAGTACTTC; cdr3_aa: CASSLPQETQYF
clone_size: NA; j_call: TRBJ1-5; v_call: TRBV4-2; d_call: TRBD1; cdr3_length: 17; cdr3_nt: TGTGCCAGCAGCCCTATCGGGGGGACAGGGGGTCCGAGGCCCCAGCATTTT; cdr3_aa: CASSPIGGTGGPRPQHF
clone_size: NA; j_call: TRBJ1-6; v_call: TRBV14; d_call: NA; cdr3_length: 13; cdr3_nt: TGTGCCAGCAGCCAACTTAGGAGTTCACCCCTCCACTTT; cdr3_aa: CASSQLRSSPLHF
clone_size: NA; j_call: TRBJ2-7; v_call: TRBV19; d_call: NA; cdr3_length: 14; cdr3_nt: TGTGCCAGTAGCCCATTACCAGGGGCCTACGAGCAGTACTTC; cdr3_aa: CASSPLPGAYEQYF
clone_size: few; j_call: TRBJ1-4; v_call: TRBV2; d_call: TRBD1; cdr3_length: 14; cdr3_nt: TGTGCCAGCCTCCGGGACAGGGGGTCCGAAAAACTGTTTTTT; cdr3_aa: CASLRDRGSEKLFF
clone_size: NA; j_call: TRBJ2-7; v_call: TRBV5-1; d_call: TRBD2; cdr3_length: 15; cdr3_nt: TGCGCCAGCAGCTTAGGACGCGGGGGTTTGGACGAGCAGTACTTC; cdr3_aa: CASSLGRGGLDEQYF
clone_size: NA; j_call: TRBJ2-7; v_call: TRBV7-6; d_call: TRBD1; cdr3_length: 16; cdr3_nt: TGTGCCAGCAGCCCCCGGACAGGGAAGCATCCCTACGAGCAGTACTTC; cdr3_aa: CASSPRTGKHPYEQYF